The 17 T cell receptor beta chains listed next were all sequenced from one sample in a study of shared clonotypes between healthy human individuals. Data came from immunoSEQ multiplex PCR; TCRdb stores just in-frame clones and leaves some out. The sample consists of 2 million to 3 million clones, approximately 94% of them appearing once. The sample taken for sequencing was naive CD4+ T cells sorted from blood. Subset noted: CD45RA+ positively selected. The receptors come from a man aged 18 to 35 in good health.

Written as DNA, the CDR3 is TGTGCCACCAGCAGAGCTAGGTCGCGGGAGGGGTCACCCCTCCACTTT. Translated, it gives CATSRARSREGSPLHF. V usage is TRBV15 and J usage is TRBJ1-6, with D perhaps TRBD1 (5 bases). V was trimmed by 1 base and J by 10 bases, leaving 17 bases between them. The CDR3 loop spans 16 amino acids. Germline V gives CDR1 LNHNV, CDR2 YYDKDF (reference sequence). The full variable domain, in which reference TRBV15 and TRBJ1-6 provide the parts outside the CDR3, is DAMVIQNPRYQVTQFGKPVTLSCSQTLNHNVMYWYQQKSSQAPKLLFHYYDKDFNNEADTPDNFQSRRPNTSFCFLDIRSPGLGDTAMYLCATSRARSREGSPLHFGNGTRLTVT.

This chain connects TRBV7-2 to TRBJ2-1; D possibly corresponds to TRBD2 (6 bases). V dropped 6 bases and J dropped 8 bases, with 17 bases sitting between them. Germline CDR1 and CDR2: SGHTA and FQGNSA. This CDR3 is 14 amino acids long. DNA of the CDR3: TGTGCCAGCAGGGCCCGGGACTTTACCGATGAGCAGTTCTTC. Encoded protein: CASRARDFTDEQFF.

CDR3 in amino acids: CAWSGTAAAYEQYF. The CDR3 DNA follows: TGTGCCTGGAGTGGGACAGCTGCGGCCTACGAGCAGTACTTC. The chain employs TRBV30 and TRBJ2-7, with D tentatively TRBD1 (6 bases). Germline V CDR1 and CDR2: GTSNPN, SVGIG (reference sequence). The CDR3 consists of 14 residues. Trimming removed 1 base from V and 2 bases from J, with 12 bases in between. The full variable domain, rest sourced from reference TRBV30 and TRBJ2-7, is SQTIHQWPATLVQPVGSPLSLECTVEGTSNPNLYWYRQAAGRGLQLLFYSVGIGQISSEVPQNLSASRPQDRQFILSSKKLLLSDSGFYLCAWSGTAAAYEQYFGPGTRLTVT.

The chain has TRBV5-1 and TRBJ1-2, with D possibly TRBD1 on 5 matching bases. CDR3 size: 15 residues. V lost 2 bases to trimming and J lost 0 bases, with 11 bases between them. Germline CDR1 reads SGHRS; CDR2 reads YFSETQ. The CDR3 sequence: CASSLGAGTNYGYTF. DNA of the CDR3: TGCGCCAGCAGCTTAGGGGCAGGGACTAACTATGGCTACACCTTC.

Only a few counts were recorded for this clone. The chain uses TRBV27 and TRBJ1-1; D ambiguous. Trimming removed 2 bases at V and 6 bases at J, with 13 bases between. Germline V gene lookup returns CDR1 MNHEY and CDR2 SMNVEV (reference sequence). The CDR3 sequence is 14 residues long. CDR3 in DNA: TGTGCCAGCAGTTTAATGCCCGGAAACTCTGAAGCTTTCTTT. It translates to CASSLMPGNSEAFF.

This CDR3 is CASSLVLGTYEQYF. CDR3 DNA: TGTGCCAGCAGCTTAGTCTTGGGAACCTACGAGCAGTACTTC. This chain uses TRBV7-2 with TRBJ2-7; D gene unclear. The length of the CDR3 is 14 residues. Germline loops: CDR1 SGHTA, CDR2 FQGNSA. V lost 1 base and J lost 2, with 9 bases in between.

J is TRBJ1-3 and V is TRBV12-5; D is perhaps TRBD1 (5 bases). The length of the CDR3 is 16 residues. CDR1 and CDR2 from the germline V gene are LGHNT and FRNRAP. Trimming removed 4 bases at V and 5 bases at J, with 18 bases between. The CDR3 here is CASGSLRGEIRNTIYF. In nucleotides, the CDR3 is TGTGCTAGTGGTTCCCTCCGAGGGGAGATTAGAAACACCATATATTTT.

The table lists this clone with a count of one. In nucleotides, the CDR3 is TGCGCCAGCAGCTCTAGCGGGTTCTTGAATGAGCAGTTCTTC. It codes for CASSSSGFLNEQFF. The rearrangement uses TRBV5-1 and TRBJ2-1; 8 bases agree with TRBD2. CDR1 SGHRS and CDR2 YFSETQ come from the germline V gene. J lost 7 bases, V lost 3 bases, and 6 bases had no gene match. The CDR3 is made up of 14 amino acids. The variable domain in full, with the rest retrieved from reference TRBV5-1 and TRBJ2-1, is KAGVTQTPRYLIKTRGQQVTLSCSPISGHRSVSWYQQTPGQGLQFLFEYFSETQRNKGNFPGRFSGRQFSNSRSEMNVSTLELGDSALYLCASSSSGFLNEQFFGPGTRLTVL.

Remarks on this clone: The sample carries other DNA sequences with the same CDR3. The chain combines TRBV14 with TRBJ2-2, with D possibly being TRBD1 (5 bases). This CDR3 region has 13 residues. Germline assignment: CDR1 SGHDN and CDR2 FVKESK. Trimming cost V 1 base and J 6 bases, with 6 bases left between them. DNA for the CDR3: TGTGCCAGCAGCCAAGTCAGGGCCGGGGAGCTGTTTTTT. It codes for CASSQVRAGELFF. Based on the CDR3 plus reference TRBV14 and TRBJ2-2, the full variable domain is EAGVTQFPSHSVIEKGQTVTLRCDPISGHDNLYWYRRVMGKEIKFLLHFVKESKQDESGMPNNRFLAERTGGTYSTLKVQPAELEDSGVYFCASSQVRAGELFFGEGSRLTVL.

The gene calls are TRBV7-6 and TRBJ1-6; no clear D gene. V gave up 1 base and J gave up 0 bases, with 4 bases separating them. The germline gives CDR1 SGHVS, CDR2 FNYEAQ. This CDR3 has 15 residues. The CDR3 loop reads CASSLDSSYNSPLHF. DNA of the CDR3: TGTGCCAGCAGCTTAGATAGCTCCTATAATTCACCCCTCCACTTT.

This chain joins TRBV6-5 and TRBJ2-1; TRBD1 might be the D (6 bases). Germline assignment: CDR1 MNHEY and CDR2 SVGAGI. Trimming pared 3 bases from V and 5 bases from J, leaving 14 bases between. The CDR3 contains 15 residues. This chain's CDR3 is CASSYRDRFHNEQFF. CDR3 nucleotides: TGTGCCAGCAGTTATCGAGACAGGTTCCACAATGAGCAGTTCTTC.

This chain links TRBV6-1 with TRBJ2-7; a possible D gene is TRBD1 (6 bases). The V gene lost 6 bases and the J gene lost 1 base, with 13 bases spanning the gap. The germline CDR1 and CDR2 sequences are MNHNS and SASEGT. The CDR3 extends over 14 amino acids. The CDR3 DNA is TGTGCCAGCAGCCGGGGACACCGATCCTACGAGCAGTACTTC. Translation gives CASSRGHRSYEQYF.

Regarding this clone: Other nucleotide sequences from this sample produce the same CDR3. This sequence joins TRBV9 and TRBJ1-2; TRBD1 might be the D (5 bases). Trimming pared 0 bases from V and 0 bases from J, leaving 9 bases between. This CDR3 comprises 15 residues. Germline V CDR1 and CDR2: SGDLS, YYNGEE. The CDR3 bases are TGTGCCAGCAGCGTAGGATTGACAGCTAACTATGGCTACACCTTC. Translating gives CASSVGLTANYGYTF.

The rearrangement uses TRBV10-1 and TRBJ1-6; the match to TRBD1 covers 8 bases. From germline, CDR1 is WNHNN and CDR2 SYGVQD (reference sequence). The CDR3 extends over 13 amino acids. Germline trimming cut 8 bases from V and 7 bases from J; bases unmatched to any gene: 4. CDR3 region: CASGRTGNSPLHF. CDR3 sequence (DNA): TGCGCCAGCGGCCGGACAGGGAATTCACCCCTCCACTTT.

The V and J genes are TRBV5-8 and TRBJ2-7, with D tentatively TRBD1 (6 bases). Deletions cut 2 bases from V and 4 bases from J, with 19 bases between. CDR1 and CDR2 (germline): SGHTS, YDEGEE. The CDR3 loop spans 16 amino acids. CDR3 residues: CASSFGANGRGYEQYF. The CDR3 bases are TGTGCCAGCAGCTTTGGGGCGAACGGCAGGGGTTACGAGCAGTACTTC.

As regards this clone: Other DNA sequences of this sample code for an identical CDR3. The V and J genes are TRBV30 and TRBJ1-1; D unresolved. Trimming took off 1 base at V and 7 bases at J, with 7 bases between the two ends. CDR1 and CDR2 from the germline V gene are GTSNPN and SVGIG (reference sequence). The CDR3 is 11 amino acids. CDR3 loop: CAWSGRDEAFF. The CDR3 DNA sequence: TGTGCCTGGAGTGGGCGAGATGAAGCTTTCTTT.

This chain links TRBV10-3 with TRBJ2-7, with D possibly TRBD2 on 6 matching bases. V gave up 0 bases and J gave up 2 bases, with 14 bases separating them. The germline CDR1 and CDR2 sequences are ENHRY and SYGVKD. The CDR3 is made up of 16 amino acids. Here the CDR3 reads CAISESIWGETYEQYF. CDR3 nucleotides: TGTGCCATCAGTGAGTCGATATGGGGGGAGACCTACGAGCAGTACTTC.